This T cell receptor (beta chain) was profiled in a study of CD4+ T cells in melanoma. Findings and caveats of the study: A reported correlation linked neoantigen-specific CD4+ T cells to CD8+, macrophage and B cell function.

TCRdb's copy holds only in-frame clones and misses some; the assay was immunoSEQ multiplex PCR. The data hold 10,000 or so clones, with approximately 70% observed a single time. V dropped 5 bases and J dropped 9 bases, with 20 bases sitting between them. The CDR3 runs 16 residues. Germline V gene data show CDR1 as SGHAT and CDR2 as FQNNGV. About this clone: What it binds is not known.

The sequencing sample was made of cells from a culture (not recorded whether cultured in vitro). The sequence derives from a human donor with melanoma. The rearrangement links TRBV11-2 to TRBJ1-6, with D perhaps matching TRBD1 (5 bases). The CDR3 DNA follows: TGTGCCAGCAGCCTAGGCGCGACAGTTACGGGTTCACCCCTCCACTTT. It specifies CASSLGATVTGSPLHF.